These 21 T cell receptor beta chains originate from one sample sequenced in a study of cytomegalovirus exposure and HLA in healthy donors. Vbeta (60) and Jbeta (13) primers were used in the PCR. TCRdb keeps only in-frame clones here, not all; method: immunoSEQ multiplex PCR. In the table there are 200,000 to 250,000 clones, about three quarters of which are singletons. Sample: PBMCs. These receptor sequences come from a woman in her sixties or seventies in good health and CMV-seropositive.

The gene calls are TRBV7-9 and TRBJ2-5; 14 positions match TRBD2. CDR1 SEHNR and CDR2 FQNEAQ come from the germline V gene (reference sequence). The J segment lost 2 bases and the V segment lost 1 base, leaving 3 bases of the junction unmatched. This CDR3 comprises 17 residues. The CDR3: CASSLGTSGGFQETQYF. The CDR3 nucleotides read TGTGCCAGCAGCTTAGGGACTAGCGGGGGGTTTCAAGAGACCCAGTACTTC.

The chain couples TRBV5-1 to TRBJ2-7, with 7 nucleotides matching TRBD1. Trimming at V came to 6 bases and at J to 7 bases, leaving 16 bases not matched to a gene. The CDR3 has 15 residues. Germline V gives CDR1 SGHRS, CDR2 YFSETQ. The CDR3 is CASTRTRQGLGEQYF. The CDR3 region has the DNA TGCGCCAGCACCCGCACGAGACAGGGCCTAGGGGAGCAGTACTTC.

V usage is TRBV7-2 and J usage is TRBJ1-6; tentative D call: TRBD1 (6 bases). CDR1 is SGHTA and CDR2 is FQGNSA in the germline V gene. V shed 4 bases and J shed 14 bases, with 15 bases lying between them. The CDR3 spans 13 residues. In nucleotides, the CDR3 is TGTGCCAGCAGCTCACCAGGGACATCAACCCTCCACTTT. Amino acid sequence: CASSSPGTSTLHF.

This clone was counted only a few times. The CDR3 loop is CASSSGLTGGEQYF. The CDR3 DNA is TGTGCCAGCAGCTCAGGTTTAACAGGGGGCGAGCAGTACTTC. The chain links TRBV9 to TRBJ2-7, with 8 bases matching TRBD1. V gave up 4 bases and J gave up 6 bases; unmatched junction bases: 9. The germline V gene encodes CDR1 SGDLS and CDR2 YYNGEE. The CDR3 sequence is 14 residues long.

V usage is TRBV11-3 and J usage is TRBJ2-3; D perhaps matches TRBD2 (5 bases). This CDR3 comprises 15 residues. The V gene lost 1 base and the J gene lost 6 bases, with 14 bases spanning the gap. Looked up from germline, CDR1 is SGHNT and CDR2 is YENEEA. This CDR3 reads CASSLGGSGKDTQYF. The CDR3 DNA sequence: TGTGCCAGCAGCTTAGGCGGATCCGGGAAGGATACGCAGTATTTT.

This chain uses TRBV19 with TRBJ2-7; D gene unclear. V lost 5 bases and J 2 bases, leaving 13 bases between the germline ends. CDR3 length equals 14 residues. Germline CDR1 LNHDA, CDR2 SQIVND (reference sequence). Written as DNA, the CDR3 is TGTGCCAGTAGTCCCCGGAGTGTCGCCTACGAGCAGTACTTC. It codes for CASSPRSVAYEQYF.

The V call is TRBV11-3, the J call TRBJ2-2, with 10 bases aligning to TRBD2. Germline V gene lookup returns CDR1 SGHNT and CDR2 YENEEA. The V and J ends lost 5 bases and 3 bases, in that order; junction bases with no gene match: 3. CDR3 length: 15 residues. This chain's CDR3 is CASSPGLADTGELFF. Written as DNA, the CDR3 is TGTGCCAGCAGCCCAGGACTAGCGGACACCGGGGAGCTGTTTTTT.

The CDR3: CASREQGALGEKLFF. The CDR3 bases are TGTGCCAGCAGAGAACAGGGGGCCCTGGGGGAAAAACTGTTTTTT. V usage is TRBV6-5 and J usage is TRBJ1-4; TRBD1 matches 9 bases. This CDR3 is built from 15 residues. CDR1 and CDR2 from the germline V gene are MNHEY and SVGAGI. The V and J ends lost 6 bases and 8 bases, in that order; junction bases with no gene match: 10.

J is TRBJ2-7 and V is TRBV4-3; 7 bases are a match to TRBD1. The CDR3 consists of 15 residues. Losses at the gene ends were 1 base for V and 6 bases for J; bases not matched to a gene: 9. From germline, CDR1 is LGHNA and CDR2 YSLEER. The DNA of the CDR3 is TGCGCCAGCAGCCAAGGGATCCAGGGGGATGGCGAGCAGTACTTC. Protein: CASSQGIQGDGEQYF.

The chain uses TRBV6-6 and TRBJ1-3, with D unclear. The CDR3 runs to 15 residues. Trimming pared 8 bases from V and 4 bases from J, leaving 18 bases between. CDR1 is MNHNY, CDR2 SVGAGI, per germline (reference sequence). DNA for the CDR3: TGTGCCAGCCGGGTAGGAGAATTGGCAGGAAACACCATATATTTT. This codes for CASRVGELAGNTIYF.

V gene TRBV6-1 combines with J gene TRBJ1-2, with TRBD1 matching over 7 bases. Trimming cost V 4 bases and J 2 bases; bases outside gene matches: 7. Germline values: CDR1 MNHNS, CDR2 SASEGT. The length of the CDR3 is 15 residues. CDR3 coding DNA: TGTGCCAGCAGTGTGAGTCAGGGACAGAACTATGGCTACACCTTC. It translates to CASSVSQGQNYGYTF.

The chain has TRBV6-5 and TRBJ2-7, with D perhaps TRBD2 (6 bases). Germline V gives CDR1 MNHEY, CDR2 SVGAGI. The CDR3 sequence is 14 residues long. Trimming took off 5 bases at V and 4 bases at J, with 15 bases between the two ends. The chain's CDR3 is CASSPGLLGYEQYF. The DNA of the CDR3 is TGTGCCAGCAGTCCGGGACTCTTGGGTTACGAGCAGTACTTC.

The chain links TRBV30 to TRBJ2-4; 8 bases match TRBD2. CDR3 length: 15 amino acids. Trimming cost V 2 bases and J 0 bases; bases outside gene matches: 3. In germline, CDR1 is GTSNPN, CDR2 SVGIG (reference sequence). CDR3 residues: CAWSIAGLAKNIQYF. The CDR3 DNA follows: TGTGCCTGGAGTATAGCGGGGTTAGCCAAAAACATTCAGTACTTC.

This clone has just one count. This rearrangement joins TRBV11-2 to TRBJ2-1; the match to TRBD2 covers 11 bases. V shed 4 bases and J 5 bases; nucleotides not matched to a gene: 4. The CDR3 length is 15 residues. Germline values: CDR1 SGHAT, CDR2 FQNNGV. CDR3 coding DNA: TGTGCCAGCAGCTCCGGGACTAGCGGTAACAATGAGCAGTTCTTC. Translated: CASSSGTSGNNEQFF.

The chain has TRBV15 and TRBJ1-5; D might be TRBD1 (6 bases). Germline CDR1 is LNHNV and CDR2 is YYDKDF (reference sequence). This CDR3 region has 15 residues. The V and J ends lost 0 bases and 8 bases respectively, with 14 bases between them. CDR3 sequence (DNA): TGTGCCACCAGCAGAGATCGAGGGGGTGGGGAGCCCCAGCATTTT. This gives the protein CATSRDRGGGEPQHF.

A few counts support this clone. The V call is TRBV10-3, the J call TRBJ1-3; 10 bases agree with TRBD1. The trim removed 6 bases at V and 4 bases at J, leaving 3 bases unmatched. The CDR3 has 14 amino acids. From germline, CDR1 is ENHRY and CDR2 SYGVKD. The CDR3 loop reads CAIRGTGDGNTIYF. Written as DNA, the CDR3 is TGTGCCATCAGGGGGACAGGGGACGGAAACACCATATATTTT.

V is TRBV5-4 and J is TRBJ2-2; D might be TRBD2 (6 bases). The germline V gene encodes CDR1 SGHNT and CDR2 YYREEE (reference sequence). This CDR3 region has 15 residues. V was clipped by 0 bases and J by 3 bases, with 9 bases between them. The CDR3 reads CASSLVSGDTGELFF. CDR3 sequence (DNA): TGTGCCAGCAGCTTGGTTAGCGGTGACACCGGGGAGCTGTTTTTT.

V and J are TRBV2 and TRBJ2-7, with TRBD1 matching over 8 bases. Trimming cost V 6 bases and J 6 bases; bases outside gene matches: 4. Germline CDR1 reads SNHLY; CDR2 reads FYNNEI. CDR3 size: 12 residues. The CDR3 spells CASRAGGVEQYF. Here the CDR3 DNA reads TGTGCCAGCAGGGCAGGGGGCGTCGAGCAGTACTTC.

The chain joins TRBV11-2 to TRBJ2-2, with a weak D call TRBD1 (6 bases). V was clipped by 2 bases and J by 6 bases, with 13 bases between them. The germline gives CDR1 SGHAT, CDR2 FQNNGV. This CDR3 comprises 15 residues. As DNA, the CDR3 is TGTGCCAGCAGCTTATTGAGGGGGAATCCCGGGGAGCTGTTTTTT. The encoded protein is CASSLLRGNPGELFF.

CDR3 residues: CAWIAGGRDEQFF. CDR3 DNA sequence: TGTGCCTGGATAGCTGGAGGCCGGGATGAGCAGTTCTTC. This chain connects TRBV30 to TRBJ2-1; tentative D call: TRBD2 (5 bases). The V end lost 4 bases, the J end lost 8 bases, and 15 bases lay between the germline ends. Germline V lookup: CDR1 GTSNPN, CDR2 SVGIG (reference sequence). This CDR3 comprises 13 residues. Looking up the rest from reference TRBV30 and TRBJ2-1 gives the full variable domain: SQTIHQWPATLVQPVGSPLSLECTVEGTSNPNLYWYRQAAGRGLQLLFYSVGIGQISSEVPQNLSASRPQDRQFILSSKKLLLSDSGFYLCAWIAGGRDEQFFGPGTRLTVL.

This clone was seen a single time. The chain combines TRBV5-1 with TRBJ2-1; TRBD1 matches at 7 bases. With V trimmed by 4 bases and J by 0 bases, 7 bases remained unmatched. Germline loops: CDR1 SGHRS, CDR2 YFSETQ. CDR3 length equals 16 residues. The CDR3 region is CASSTTGQSSYNEQFF. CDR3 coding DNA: TGCGCCAGCAGCACTACGGGACAGAGCTCCTACAATGAGCAGTTCTTC.